This T cell receptor beta chain was observed in a study of cytomegalovirus exposure and HLA in healthy donors. The V gene lost 2 bases and the J gene lost 4 bases, with 11 bases spanning the gap. Germline V gives CDR1 KGHSH, CDR2 LQKENI. The CDR3 extends over 14 amino acids. Primers for the PCR totalled 60 Vbeta and 13 Jbeta. Measured with immunoSEQ multiplex PCR; TCRdb has only the in-frame clones, and not every one. The sample includes about 170,000 clones. Unrecorded immune exposures were likely, despite nominal health at sampling. This clonotype originated in a woman aged 18-29 years in good health and CMV-seropositive. Sample: PBMCs. The chain employs TRBV18 and TRBJ1-2; unclear D gene. The CDR3 sequence: CASSPGVEGYGYTF. CDR3 DNA: TGTGCCAGCTCACCAGGGGTGGAGGGCTATGGCTACACCTTC.